These 28 T cell receptor beta chains were sequenced from one sample in a study of shared clonotypes between healthy human individuals. The naive CD8 subset, CD45RO-negative cells positively selected for CCR7, excluded terminally differentiated effector memory CD45RA+ cells. Here immunoSEQ multiplex PCR was the method, and the copy in TCRdb shows in-frame clones only, minus some. The data show hundreds of thousands of clones, roughly 95% seen once. The sequenced sample consisted of naive CD8+ T cells sorted from blood. These receptors were taken from a woman aged 25-40 years in good health.

In DNA form, the CDR3 reads TGTGCCACTGTTCATGGATCTGGGGCCAACGTCCTGACTTTC. Translating it yields CATVHGSGANVLTF. V and J are TRBV19 and TRBJ2-6; the D is unclear. Germline CDR1 reads LNHDA; CDR2 reads SQIVND (reference sequence). V shed 10 bases and J shed 1 base, with 11 bases lying between them. The CDR3 has 14 residues.

The rearrangement joins TRBV6-1 to TRBJ1-2; D not resolved. V gave up 3 bases and J gave up 0 bases, with 20 bases separating them. Germline V gene data show CDR1 as MNHNS and CDR2 as SASEGT. The CDR3 loop spans 18 amino acids. DNA for the CDR3: TGTGCCAGCAGTGATCCCCGGCTTTTGGGGTCAGCTAACTATGGCTACACCTTC. It specifies CASSDPRLLGSANYGYTF.

The rearrangement joins TRBV11-2 to TRBJ1-5, with 8 bases that match TRBD1. The V gene's germline CDR1 is SGHAT and CDR2 FQNNGV. With 6 bases clipped from V and 0 bases from J, the junction kept 13 bases outside the gene matches. This CDR3 region has 18 residues. DNA for the CDR3: TGTGCCAGCAGACTAGGACAGGGAACCCAATATAGCAATCAGCCCCAGCATTTT. This encodes CASRLGQGTQYSNQPQHF.

This chain joins TRBV27 and TRBJ1-2, with 7 bases lining up with TRBD1. Germline CDR1 is MNHEY and CDR2 is SMNVEV (reference sequence). Trimming removed 3 bases from V and 4 bases from J; junction bases left unmatched: 14. The CDR3 has 17 residues. CDR3 sequence: CASSLTIQGTDSYGYTF. The DNA for the CDR3 is TGTGCCAGCAGTTTGACGATACAGGGGACGGATAGCTATGGCTACACCTTC.

The chain uses TRBV5-6 and TRBJ2-1; D is unclear. Germline assignment: CDR1 SGHDT and CDR2 YYEEEE. The CDR3 sequence is 15 residues long. Trimming stripped 0 bases from V and 1 base from J, with 8 bases between. The CDR3 protein is CASSLGSGSYNEQFF. In DNA, the CDR3 is TGTGCCAGCAGCTTGGGGAGTGGGTCCTACAATGAGCAGTTCTTC.

The rearrangement joins TRBV4-1 to TRBJ2-7, with D perhaps given as TRBD1 or TRBD2 (6 bases each). The CDR3 sequence is 15 residues long. The V gene lost 0 bases and the J gene lost 1 base, with 10 bases spanning the gap. Germline values: CDR1 MGHRA, CDR2 YSYEKL. This CDR3 is CASSQDKGGSYEQYF. As DNA, the CDR3 is TGCGCCAGCAGCCAAGATAAGGGGGGATCCTACGAGCAGTACTTC.

CDR3 in amino acids: CASSYIGTGLEQYF. DNA of the CDR3: TGTGCCAGCAGCTACATTGGGACGGGGCTCGAGCAGTACTTC. The rearrangement uses TRBV5-6 and TRBJ2-7; the D call may be TRBD1 or TRBD2 (5 bases each). CDR3 length equals 14 residues. Germline CDR1 SGHDT, CDR2 YYEEEE. V was clipped by 3 bases and J by 6 bases, with 16 bases between them.

The V call is TRBV27, the J call TRBJ1-2; D perhaps matches TRBD1 (6 bases). The CDR3 covers 14 residues. Germline V gene sequence: CDR1 MNHEY, CDR2 SMNVEV (reference sequence). V was trimmed by 3 bases and J by 0 bases, leaving 8 bases between them. The CDR3 loop reads CASSFTGSNYGYTF. The DNA of the CDR3 is TGTGCCAGCAGTTTTACAGGGTCTAACTATGGCTACACCTTC.

The rearrangement uses TRBV30 and TRBJ2-7; TRBD1 or TRBD2 may be the D gene (6 bases each). Germline V lookup: CDR1 GTSNPN, CDR2 SVGIG (reference sequence). The germline V and J ends were trimmed by 5 bases and 0 bases, with 11 bases remaining between them. The CDR3 runs to 13 residues. The CDR3 DNA follows: TGTGCCTGGGGAGGGGGTTACTCCTACGAGCAGTACTTC. This codes for CAWGGGYSYEQYF.

This clone is a singleton in its sample. The chain joins TRBV28 to TRBJ1-5; D gene uncertain. V lost 1 base to trimming and J lost 5 bases, with 9 bases between them. This CDR3 has 14 amino acids. CDR1 is MDHEN, CDR2 SYDVKM, per germline. DNA of the CDR3: TGTGCCAGCAGTTTATCACCCGGAGATCAGCCCCAGCATTTT. It yields the protein CASSLSPGDQPQHF.

DNA of the CDR3: TGTGCCAGCAGTTTGGGTGAGCAGTTCTTC. Encoded protein: CASSLGEQFF. The genes are TRBV6-1 and TRBJ2-1; no firm D call. CDR1 and CDR2 from the germline V gene are MNHNS and SASEGT. This CDR3 has 10 amino acids. V shed 5 bases and J shed 9 bases, with 5 bases lying between them.

The rearrangement links TRBV29-1 to TRBJ2-1, with D perhaps TRBD1 (7 bases). Germline-derived CDR1 and CDR2 are SQVTM and ANQGSEA. The CDR3 covers 16 residues. V lost 2 bases and J lost 4, with 18 bases in between. The CDR3 reads CSVESFRQGGYNEQFF. CDR3 nucleotides: TGCAGCGTTGAATCATTTCGCCAGGGGGGTTACAATGAGCAGTTCTTC.

The chain uses TRBV5-6 and TRBJ2-1, with 10 nucleotides matching TRBD2. With V trimmed by 1 base and J by 7 bases, 11 bases remained unmatched. CDR1 and CDR2 from the germline V gene are SGHDT and YYEEEE. This CDR3 is built from 17 residues. The CDR3 loop reads CASSLWTQRTSGNEQFF. CDR3 nucleotide sequence: TGTGCCAGCAGCTTGTGGACCCAGAGGACTAGCGGTAATGAGCAGTTCTTC.

The V call is TRBV7-6, the J call TRBJ2-3, with D possibly TRBD2 on 6 matching bases. V lost 4 bases to trimming and J lost 4 bases, with 21 bases between them. Germline V gives CDR1 SGHVS, CDR2 FNYEAQ. The CDR3 totals 17 residues. The DNA for the CDR3 is TGTGCCAGCAGCTCCCAATCGCCGCTAGCGTACCCAGATACGCAGTATTTT. It translates to CASSSQSPLAYPDTQYF.

This sequence joins TRBV7-8 and TRBJ2-5; D unresolved. Germline CDR1 is SGHVS and CDR2 is FQNEAQ. The CDR3 covers 11 residues. V was trimmed by 7 bases and J by 3 bases, leaving 6 bases between them. The CDR3 DNA reads as TGTGCCAGCACCAAAGAAGAGACCCAGTACTTC. This translates into CASTKEETQYF.

V usage is TRBV27 and J usage is TRBJ2-7; the match to TRBD2 covers 12 bases. CDR1 and CDR2 from the germline V gene are MNHEY and SMNVEV (reference sequence). The CDR3 runs to 15 residues. Trimming removed 4 bases from V and 5 bases from J; junction bases left unmatched: 6. The CDR3 DNA follows: TGTGCCAGCAGTTCCGGACTAGCGGGACCCCACGAGCAGTACTTC. Translated, it gives CASSSGLAGPHEQYF.

J is TRBJ2-3 and V is TRBV9; tentative D call: TRBD2 (7 bases). Germline V CDR1 and CDR2: SGDLS, YYNGEE. The ends were cut back, 3 bases at V and 1 base at J, with 15 bases in the middle. This CDR3 is 16 amino acids long. CDR3 coding DNA: TGTGCCAGCAGCGAGTCTGGAGGGGGGGGCACAGATACGCAGTATTTT. Translating gives CASSESGGGGTDTQYF.

The CDR3 protein is CAKRVSRGEQFF. The CDR3 nucleotides are TGTGCTAAAAGGGTTTCCCGAGGGGAGCAGTTCTTC. The chain has TRBV2 and TRBJ2-1; perhaps TRBD2 as D (5 bases). This CDR3 spans 12 amino acids. The germline gives CDR1 SNHLY, CDR2 FYNNEI.

J is TRBJ2-4 and V is TRBV11-2; D is uncertain. Trimming left V 5 bases short and J 5 bases short, with 10 bases between. The CDR3 length is 13 residues. Germline CDR1 is SGHAT and CDR2 is FQNNGV. CDR3 sequence: CASSPSSQNIQYF. Written as DNA, the CDR3 is TGTGCCAGCAGCCCGAGCAGTCAAAACATTCAGTACTTC.

About this clone: At the DNA level, this CDR3 is encoded by other sequences in the same sample as well. The chain recombines TRBV9 with TRBJ2-3, with a tentative D call TRBD1 (5 bases). V lost 0 bases and J lost 2, with 7 bases in between. This CDR3 is 14 amino acids long. CDR1 and CDR2 (germline): SGDLS, YYNGEE. The CDR3 loop is CASSVEGVTDTQYF. The CDR3 coding sequence is TGTGCCAGCAGCGTAGAAGGGGTCACAGATACGCAGTATTTT.

The gene calls are TRBV19 and TRBJ2-1, with 8 bases that match TRBD2. From germline, CDR1 is LNHDA and CDR2 SQIVND (reference sequence). Unmatched junction bases numbered 6, after V lost 3 bases and J lost 5 bases. This CDR3 has 15 residues. The CDR3 here is CASSIALAGNNEQFF. The DNA for the CDR3 is TGTGCCAGTAGTATTGCTCTAGCGGGTAACAATGAGCAGTTCTTC. Using reference TRBV19 and TRBJ2-1 for the parts outside the CDR3, the full variable domain is DGGITQSPKYLFRKEGQNVTLSCEQNLNHDAMYWYRQDPGQGLRLIYYSQIVNDFQKGDIAEGYSVSREKKESFPLTVTSAQKNPTAFYLCASSIALAGNNEQFFGPGTRLTVL.

This clone was picked up one time. The chain has TRBV6-1 and TRBJ2-5; 8 nucleotides line up with TRBD2. V dropped 8 bases and J dropped 5; count of bases not matched to a gene: 4. The germline gives CDR1 MNHNS, CDR2 SASEGT. The CDR3 has 12 residues. The CDR3 reads CASRTSSETQYF. The CDR3 region has the DNA TGTGCCAGCCGGACTAGCTCGGAGACCCAGTACTTC.

The sample holds one count of this clone. This chain links TRBV14 with TRBJ1-2; D unresolved. Germline V gives CDR1 SGHDN, CDR2 FVKESK. The length of the CDR3 is 13 residues. Trimming left V 6 bases short and J 8 bases short, with 16 bases between. In nucleotides, the CDR3 is TGTGCCAGCAGTCCCGTGCGGCTCACCGGCTACACCTTC. Translation gives CASSPVRLTGYTF.

As regards this clone: In the same sample, other DNA sequences code for this CDR3. The V gene is TRBV4-2, the J gene TRBJ2-2, with no clear D. Per the germline V gene, CDR1 is LGHNA and CDR2 is YNFKEQ. The CDR3 length is 12 residues. V dropped 1 base and J dropped 6 bases, with 3 bases sitting between them. The CDR3, as DNA: TGTGCCAGCAGCCAAGGGTCCGGGGAGCTGTTTTTT. As protein: CASSQGSGELFF.

The J gene is TRBJ2-3, the V gene TRBV4-1; TRBD1 is a possible D gene (7 bases). CDR3 size: 16 residues. The V end lost 1 base, the J end lost 3 bases, and 14 bases lay between the germline ends. Germline CDR1 reads MGHRA; CDR2 reads YSYEKL. CDR3 in amino acids: CASSQGWAGGTDTQYF. CDR3 nucleotide sequence: TGCGCCAGCAGCCAAGGTTGGGCAGGGGGGACAGATACGCAGTATTTT.

The V and J genes are TRBV6-1 and TRBJ2-3; 9 bases line up with TRBD2. The length of the CDR3 is 15 residues. The ends lost 4 bases at V and 1 base at J; junction bases unmatched: 3. Germline V CDR1 and CDR2: MNHNS, SASEGT. The CDR3 coding sequence is TGTGCCAGCAGTGCTAGCGGGACCCGCACAGATACGCAGTATTTT. Its protein is CASSASGTRTDTQYF.

This chain uses TRBV6-5 with TRBJ2-2; D is tentatively TRBD1 or TRBD2 (5 bases each). V lost 5 bases, J lost 6 bases, and 16 bases lay in between. The CDR3 consists of 15 residues. Germline V gene lookup returns CDR1 MNHEY and CDR2 SVGAGI. The CDR3 DNA reads TGTGCCAGCAGTCCGACCGGGACGACGGCCGGGGAGCTGTTTTTT. It is translated as CASSPTGTTAGELFF.

CDR3 in amino acids: CASRQNPGRYEQYF. CDR3 coding DNA: TGTGCCAGCAGACAAAACCCAGGGAGATACGAGCAGTACTTC. The genes are TRBV11-2 and TRBJ2-7; TRBD1 or TRBD2 may be the D gene (5 bases each). Trimming took off 6 bases at V and 4 bases at J, with 16 bases between the two ends. The CDR3 has 14 amino acids. Germline lookup yields CDR1 SGHAT and CDR2 FQNNGV.